This TCR beta chain originates from a study of cytomegalovirus exposure and HLA in healthy donors. Study overall: When 398 donors were genotyped, about 81% of them were found to fall in the Caucasian-associated ancestry cluster.

With 3 bases removed from V and 0 bases from J, the gap between germline ends came to 14 bases. CDR1 is KGHSH and CDR2 is LQKENI in the germline V gene. The CDR3 runs 16 residues. The primer mix had 60 Vbeta and 13 Jbeta primers. Libraries were prepared by immunoSEQ multiplex PCR; TCRdb keeps only in-frame clonotypes and omits some of them. The data show tens of thousands of clones, around 76% seen once. Sequenced sample: PBMCs. The clonotype was recovered from a man aged 50 or older in good health and CMV-seronegative. The chain combines TRBV18 with TRBJ1-1; D uncertain. The CDR3 here is CASSPPERVLNTEAFF. In nucleotides, the CDR3 is TGTGCCAGCTCACCCCCCGAGCGGGTTTTGAACACTGAAGCTTTCTTT.